This paragraph covers one T cell receptor (beta chain) sequence. The source of the sample is a study of shared clonotypes between healthy human individuals. TCRdb's copy holds only in-frame clones and misses some; the assay was immunoSEQ multiplex PCR. The sample has 2 million to 2.5 million clones, 93% seen once. CDR3 length: 15 residues. Germline CDR1 reads MNHNY; CDR2 reads SVGAGI (reference sequence). V lost 5 bases and J lost 4, with 17 bases in between. The sample comprised naive CD4+ T cells from PBMCs. As to subset: CD45RA+ positively selected. This clonotype was obtained from a man younger than 35 in good health. Some clones in this sample may be carry-over from other donors' samples. The J gene is TRBJ1-1, the V gene TRBV6-6; the D is unclear. The CDR3 protein is CASSLLGRTSTEAFF. In DNA form, the CDR3 reads TGTGCCAGCAGTCTCTTGGGGAGGACGAGCACTGAAGCTTTCTTT.